Reported below is one T cell receptor (beta chain). Its matching antigen is unknown. The sample comes from a study of T cell repertoires in cytomegalovirus infection. Study in general: TCR beta signatures that were public indicated CMV infection and matching HLA type. Study-wide points: Within the response measured ex vivo, HLA-C-restricted CMV-specific TCR beta clonotypes were dominant.

This CDR3 contains 15 residues. Germline CDR1 SEHNR, CDR2 FQNEAQ (reference sequence). V lost 7 bases and J lost 0, with 15 bases in between. TCRdb reprocessed the reads via MiXCR and lists one record per CDR3 protein. This sample has about 570,000 distinct CDR3 sequences, with 35% to 50% found just once. This chain uses TRBV7-9 with TRBJ1-1; D not resolved. The source material was cultured PBMCs, sampled from culture after CMV antigen stimulation. The receptor was derived from a human donor in good health (CMV status not recorded). Some clones in this sample may be carry-over from other donors' samples. The CDR3 DNA follows: TGTGCCAGCATTGAAGGAAACACTCTGAACACTGAAGCTTTCTTT. It specifies CASIEGNTLNTEAFF.